These 27 T cell receptor beta chains share one sample of origin, sequenced in a study of cytomegalovirus exposure and HLA in healthy donors. The PCR made use of 60 Vbeta and 13 Jbeta primers. Some clones are missing from TCRdb's copy, which holds only in-frame ones; the method was immunoSEQ multiplex PCR. The data show around 190,000 clones, 80% to 90% seen once. The sample was PBMCs. The receptors were gathered from a woman younger than 45 in good health and CMV-seronegative.

The J gene is TRBJ2-1, the V gene TRBV13; D is ambiguous. The CDR3 extends over 12 amino acids. Trimming took off 0 bases at V and 7 bases at J, with 4 bases between the two ends. The germline V gene has CDR1 PRHDT and CDR2 FYEKMQ (reference sequence). The CDR3, as DNA: TGTGCCAGCAGCTTAGGGTCAAATGAGCAGTTCTTC. Translating it yields CASSLGSNEQFF. The full variable domain, rest sourced from reference TRBV13 and TRBJ2-1, is AAGVIQSPRHLIKEKRETATLKCYPIPRHDTVYWYQQGPGQDPQFLISFYEKMQSDKGSIPDRFSAQQFSDYHSELNMSSLELGDSALYFCASSLGSNEQFFGPGTRLTVL.

The chain links TRBV5-6 to TRBJ2-3; 13 positions match TRBD2. Germline assignment: CDR1 SGHDT and CDR2 YYEEEE. The CDR3 sequence is 14 residues long. With V trimmed by 4 bases and J by 11 bases, 7 bases remained unmatched. The CDR3 DNA follows: TGTGCCAGCAGCCCGGGACTAGCGGGGAGGGTGCAGTATTTT. Protein: CASSPGLAGRVQYF.

The chain uses TRBV5-1 and TRBJ2-7, with a possible D match to TRBD2 (6 bases). The CDR3 spans 15 residues. CDR1 and CDR2 (germline): SGHRS, YFSETQ. Between the trimmed V and J ends, which lost 5 bases and 0 bases, there was a span of 15 bases. The CDR3 DNA reads as TGCGCCAGCAGTTCGGGACTGCCGAACTCCTACGAGCAGTACTTC. Translating gives CASSSGLPNSYEQYF.

The chain combines TRBV5-4 with TRBJ2-2, with 8 bases identical to TRBD1. CDR1 and CDR2 from the germline V gene are SGHNT and YYREEE (reference sequence). The CDR3 loop spans 16 amino acids. Trimming took 5 bases from V and 5 from J; bases not matched to a gene: 11. CDR3 DNA: TGTGCCAGCAGGCCTGGGACGACAGGGGAAACCGGGGAGCTGTTTTTT. Translating gives CASRPGTTGETGELFF.

The rearrangement links TRBV14 to TRBJ2-6; tentative D call: TRBD1 (5 bases). CDR1 and CDR2 (germline): SGHDN, FVKESK. The ends were cut back, 0 bases at V and 4 bases at J, with 19 bases in the middle. The CDR3 is 19 amino acids. The CDR3 region is CASSQESRQWKAGANVLTF. The DNA of the CDR3 is TGTGCCAGCAGCCAAGAGTCGCGACAGTGGAAAGCGGGGGCCAACGTCCTGACTTTC.

The chain has TRBV4-1 and TRBJ2-1, with 11 bases identical to TRBD2. The CDR3 extends over 15 amino acids. Germline CDR1 and CDR2: MGHRA and YSYEKL. Trimming cost V 4 bases and J 7 bases; bases outside gene matches: 6. The CDR3 protein is CASSRLAGSRNEQFF. The CDR3 nucleotides read TGCGCCAGCAGCCGACTAGCGGGATCTAGGAATGAGCAGTTCTTC.

V and J are TRBV11-3 and TRBJ2-1; D ambiguous. There are 13 residues in the CDR3. Germline V gene data show CDR1 as SGHNT and CDR2 as YENEEA. Trimming pared 1 base from V and 9 bases from J, leaving 10 bases between. The CDR3 protein is CASSLVEPGEQFF. CDR3 in DNA: TGTGCCAGCAGCTTAGTGGAGCCGGGTGAGCAGTTCTTC.

The chain is built from TRBV4-2 and TRBJ2-6, with D possibly being TRBD2 (5 bases). With 4 bases removed from V and 0 bases from J, the gap between germline ends came to 13 bases. Germline loops: CDR1 LGHNA, CDR2 YNFKEQ. There are 17 residues in the CDR3. For the CDR3, the DNA is TGTGCCAGCAGCCCGCCCGGCGGACTCTCTGGGGCCAACGTCCTGACTTTC. Its translation: CASSPPGGLSGANVLTF.

The V gene is TRBV4-1, the J gene TRBJ2-7; D remains ambiguous. This CDR3 is 15 amino acids long. In germline, CDR1 is MGHRA, CDR2 YSYEKL. Trimming left V 0 bases short and J 3 bases short, with 12 bases between. This CDR3 reads CASSQDLAPGYEQYF. Written as DNA, the CDR3 is TGCGCCAGCAGCCAAGATCTTGCCCCCGGCTACGAGCAGTACTTC.

The rearrangement uses TRBV15 and TRBJ2-1, with TRBD1 matching 9 bases. With V trimmed by 8 bases and J by 8 bases, 7 bases remained unmatched. CDR3 length: 13 residues. From germline, CDR1 is LNHNV and CDR2 YYDKDF (reference sequence). CDR3 region: CATAGQGMHEQFF. The CDR3 DNA reads as TGTGCCACCGCGGGACAGGGAATGCATGAGCAGTTCTTC.

The genes are TRBV7-8 and TRBJ2-1; 7 positions agree with TRBD2. The ends lost 1 base at V and 7 bases at J; junction bases unmatched: 7. Germline V gene sequence: CDR1 SGHVS, CDR2 FQNEAQ. CDR3 length equals 15 residues. The CDR3 reads CASSLVGNGGNEQFF. The CDR3 nucleotides are TGTGCCAGCAGCTTAGTGGGGAACGGGGGGAATGAGCAGTTCTTC.

The chain links TRBV13 to TRBJ1-2; D uncertain. Germline loops: CDR1 PRHDT, CDR2 FYEKMQ (reference sequence). This CDR3 spans 18 amino acids. V lost 0 bases, J lost 0 bases, and 17 bases lay in between. CDR3 amino acids: CASSLGGGRWAANYGYTF. CDR3 coding DNA: TGTGCCAGCAGCTTAGGCGGAGGCAGGTGGGCGGCTAACTATGGCTACACCTTC.

This sequence joins TRBV5-1 and TRBJ2-7; TRBD1 agrees at 8 bases. Germline loops: CDR1 SGHRS, CDR2 YFSETQ. The V segment lost 0 bases and the J segment 2 bases; nucleotides outside the gene matches: 4. CDR3 length: 15 residues. The CDR3 here is CASSLGDRSPYEQYF. The CDR3 nucleotides read TGCGCCAGCAGCTTGGGGGACAGGAGTCCCTACGAGCAGTACTTC.

This chain links TRBV5-4 with TRBJ2-7; a possible D gene is TRBD2 (6 bases). The CDR3 loop spans 15 amino acids. In germline, CDR1 is SGHNT, CDR2 YYREEE (reference sequence). V was clipped by 0 bases and J by 1 base, with 11 bases between them. The CDR3 coding sequence is TGTGCCAGCAGCTTGGGTGTTAGCGGTTCCTACGAGCAGTACTTC. It specifies CASSLGVSGSYEQYF. Based on the CDR3 plus reference TRBV5-4 and TRBJ2-7, the full variable domain is ETGVTQSPTHLIKTRGQQVTLRCSSQSGHNTVSWYQQALGQGPQFIFQYYREEENGRGNFPPRFSGLQFPNYSSELNVNALELDDSALYLCASSLGVSGSYEQYFGPGTRLTVT.

As to this clone: The germline gene is not matched at one end of the junction; a read error may be the cause. The chain recombines TRBV6-4 with TRBJ2-1, with no clear D. The CDR3 has 9 residues. Germline CDR1 MRHNA, CDR2 SNTAGT. Written as DNA, the CDR3 is TGTGCCAGCAGGCGGCCCTGGGTCTTC. This translates into CASRRPWVF.

CDR3 amino acids: CASSPAGLAGREQYF. In DNA form, the CDR3 reads TGTGCCAGCTCACCAGCGGGACTAGCGGGAAGGGAGCAGTACTTC. The chain has TRBV18 and TRBJ2-7; 13 nucleotides line up with TRBD2. The CDR3 loop spans 15 amino acids. After removal of 2 bases from V and 7 bases from J, the junction contained 5 bases not matched to a gene. Germline-derived CDR1 and CDR2 are KGHSH and LQKENI.

V is TRBV10-3 and J is TRBJ2-3; 11 bases align to TRBD2. CDR1 is ENHRY, CDR2 SYGVKD, per germline. With V trimmed by 7 bases and J by 4 bases, 7 bases remained unmatched. The CDR3 is made up of 15 amino acids. CDR3 residues: CAITVLAGGADTQYF. The CDR3 nucleotides read TGTGCCATCACCGTCCTAGCGGGGGGCGCAGATACGCAGTATTTT.

The chain employs TRBV11-2 and TRBJ2-2, with TRBD2 identical over 9 bases. Germline CDR1 is SGHAT and CDR2 is FQNNGV. The ends lost 4 bases at V and 3 bases at J; junction bases unmatched: 3. This CDR3 comprises 15 residues. CDR3 nucleotides: TGTGCCAGCAGCTGGGGACTAGCCCACACCGGGGAGCTGTTTTTT. It is translated as CASSWGLAHTGELFF.

The chain combines TRBV4-1 with TRBJ1-2; D is unresolved. The CDR3 is 15 residues long. Germline V CDR1 and CDR2: MGHRA, YSYEKL. Trimming took 0 bases from V and 5 from J, leaving 13 bases between them. The CDR3 sequence: CASSQEPSLSYGYTF. In DNA form, the CDR3 reads TGCGCCAGCAGCCAAGAACCCAGTCTCTCGTATGGCTACACCTTC.

V is TRBV11-2 and J is TRBJ2-7; the D gene is possibly TRBD1 (6 bases). The CDR3 loop spans 14 amino acids. Germline V gene lookup returns CDR1 SGHAT and CDR2 FQNNGV. V gave up 5 bases and J gave up 3 bases, with 14 bases separating them. The CDR3 DNA reads TGTGCCAGCAGCCCTGGGGACACCCGCTACGAGCAGTACTTC. Translating it yields CASSPGDTRYEQYF.

The V gene is TRBV28, the J gene TRBJ2-7; 8 bases map to TRBD2. Germline V CDR1 and CDR2: MDHEN, SYDVKM. V was pared by 5 bases and J by 0 bases, with 6 bases of the junction left unmatched. CDR3 size: 15 residues. The CDR3 sequence is CASSPTSGGSYEQYF. DNA of the CDR3: TGTGCCAGCAGTCCCACCAGCGGGGGCTCCTACGAGCAGTACTTC.

The rearrangement uses TRBV6-6 and TRBJ1-5, with D hard to call. This CDR3 spans 13 amino acids. V lost 4 bases, J lost 4 bases, and 8 bases lay in between. The germline V gene has CDR1 MNHNY and CDR2 SVGAGI (reference sequence). CDR3 amino acids: CASSWSDNQPQHF. CDR3 nucleotide sequence: TGTGCCAGCAGTTGGAGTGATAATCAGCCCCAGCATTTT.

V and J are TRBV18 and TRBJ2-7, with D perhaps TRBD1 (6 bases). CDR1 is KGHSH, CDR2 LQKENI, per germline. V shed 4 bases and J shed 9 bases, with 25 bases lying between them. This CDR3 comprises 16 residues. The CDR3 is CASSQTTGGSSKGQYF. CDR3 nucleotides: TGTGCCAGCTCACAGACGACAGGAGGCTCTTCGAAAGGGCAGTACTTC.

J is TRBJ2-5 and V is TRBV13; 7 bases match TRBD2. Looked up from germline, CDR1 is PRHDT and CDR2 is FYEKMQ (reference sequence). V dropped 1 base and J dropped 2; count of bases not matched to a gene: 1. There are 14 residues in the CDR3. In DNA form, the CDR3 reads TGTGCCAGCAGCTTAGCGGGGGGTCAAGAGACCCAGTACTTC. Its protein is CASSLAGGQETQYF.

This sequence joins TRBV4-2 and TRBJ2-3; possibly TRBD2 for D (6 bases). This CDR3 comprises 17 residues. CDR1 is LGHNA, CDR2 YNFKEQ, per germline. V was pared by 5 bases and J by 1 base, with 19 bases between. The CDR3 DNA follows: TGTGCCAGCAGCTCGAAGGGCCTAGCGAAGGGCACAGATACGCAGTATTTT. Encoded protein: CASSSKGLAKGTDTQYF.

The chain employs TRBV5-8 and TRBJ2-4, with TRBD1 identical over 8 bases. V shed 0 bases and J 16 bases; nucleotides not matched to a gene: 9. The CDR3 extends over 13 amino acids. The germline V gene has CDR1 SGHTS and CDR2 YDEGEE. CDR3 sequence (DNA): TGTGCCAGCAGCTTGGCGCGACAGGGGATTTTCTACTTC. Protein product: CASSLARQGIFYF. The full variable domain, completed using reference TRBV5-8 and TRBJ2-4, is EAGVTQSPTHLIKTRGQQATLRCSPISGHTSVYWYQQALGLGLQFLLWYDEGEERNRGNFPPRFSGRQFPNYSSELNVNALELEDSALYLCASSLARQGIFYFGAGTRLSVL.

V is TRBV19 and J is TRBJ2-2; 10 nucleotides agree with TRBD1. The CDR3 consists of 15 residues. V was pared by 10 bases and J by 7 bases, with 12 bases of the junction left unmatched. The germline gives CDR1 LNHDA, CDR2 SQIVND (reference sequence). The CDR3 reads CATRPGQGFGGELFF. Here the CDR3 DNA reads TGTGCCACCCGCCCGGGACAGGGGTTCGGCGGGGAGCTGTTTTTT.